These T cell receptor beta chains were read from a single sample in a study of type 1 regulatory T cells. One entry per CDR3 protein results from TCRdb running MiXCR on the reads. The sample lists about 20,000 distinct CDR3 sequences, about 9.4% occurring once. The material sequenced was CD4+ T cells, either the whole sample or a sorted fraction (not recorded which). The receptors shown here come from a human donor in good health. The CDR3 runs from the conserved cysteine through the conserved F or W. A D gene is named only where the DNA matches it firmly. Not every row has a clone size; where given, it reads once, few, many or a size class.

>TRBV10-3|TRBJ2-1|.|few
TGTGCCATCAGCGTACAGAAGAGGGGTAGCTCCTACAATGAGCAGTTCTTC
CAISVQKRGSSYNEQFF
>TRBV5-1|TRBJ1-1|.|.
TGCGCCAGCAATGCCGGTAATAAAGCTTTCTTT
CASNAGNKAFF
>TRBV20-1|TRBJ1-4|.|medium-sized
TGCAGTGCTAGAGGGGGCCCGAATGAAAAACTGTTTTTT
CSARGGPNEKLFF
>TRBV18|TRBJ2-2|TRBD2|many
TGTGCCAGCTCACTAGCGGGAGCGAACACCGGGGAGCTGTTTTTT
CASSLAGANTGELFF
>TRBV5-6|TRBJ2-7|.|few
TGTGCCAGCAGAGGACTAATCGCCTACGAGCAGTACTTC
CASRGLIAYEQYF
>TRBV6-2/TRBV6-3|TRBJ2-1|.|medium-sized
TGTGCCAGCAGTTACTCGAGGGCCCTTGAGCAGTTCTTC
CASSYSRALEQFF
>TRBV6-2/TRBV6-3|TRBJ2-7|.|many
TGTGCCAGCAGTAGAGCCTACGAGCAGTACTTC
CASSRAYEQYF
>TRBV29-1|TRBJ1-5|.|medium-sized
TGCAGCCCAGACTGTGGAGACCTCAGGACCAATCAGCCCCAGCATTTT
CSPDCGDLRTNQPQHF
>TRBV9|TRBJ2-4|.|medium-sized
TGTGCCAGCAGCGTTCTACTCAGGGGTCTACTAGCCAAAAACATTCAGTACTTC
CASSVLLRGLLAKNIQYF
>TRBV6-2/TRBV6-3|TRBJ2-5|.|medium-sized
TGTGCCAGCAGTTCAAATTATCGACAGGTCCATGAGACCCAGTACTTC
CASSSNYRQVHETQYF
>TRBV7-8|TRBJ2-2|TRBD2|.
TGTGCCGGCAGCTTAGACCCAGCGGGAGCCGGGGAGCTGTTTTTT
CAGSLDPAGAGELFF
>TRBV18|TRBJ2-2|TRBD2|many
TGTGCCAGCTCACCGCTGGTAGCGGGAGAAACCGGGGAGCTGTTTTTT
CASSPLVAGETGELFF
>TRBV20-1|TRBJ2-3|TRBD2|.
TGCAGTGCAAAAGGGACTAGCGCGAGCACAGATACGCAGTATTTT
CSAKGTSASTDTQYF
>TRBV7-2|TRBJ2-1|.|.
TGTGCCAGCAGCTTAGCGGGCCAGTCCCACAATGAGCAGTTCTTC
CASSLAGQSHNEQFF
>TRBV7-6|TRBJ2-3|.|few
TGTGCCAGCGGGGGGACGGTCACAGATACGCAGTATTTT
CASGGTVTDTQYF
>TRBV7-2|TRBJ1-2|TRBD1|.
TGTGCCAGCAGCTTAGAATTCAGGGGGTATGGCTACACCTTC
CASSLEFRGYGYTF
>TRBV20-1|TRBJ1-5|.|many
TGCAGTGCTAGCCCCCGGCAGGGAGGGCTCCAGCCCCAGCATTTT
CSASPRQGGLQPQHF
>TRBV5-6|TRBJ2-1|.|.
TGTGCCAGCAGCGAGGGACTGGGGGAGAGAGGGCAGTTCTTC
CASSEGLGERGQFF
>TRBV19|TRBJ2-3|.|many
TGTGCCAGTAGTGACCCGGGACTCGCCACAGATACGCAGTATTTT
CASSDPGLATDTQYF
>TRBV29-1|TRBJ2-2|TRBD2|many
TGCAGCGGGGCGAGGCGGGAGGGCGACGGGGAGCTGTTTTTT
CSGARREGDGELFF
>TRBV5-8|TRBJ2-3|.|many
TGTGCCAGCAGCTTGGCAGATACGCAGTATTTT
CASSLADTQYF
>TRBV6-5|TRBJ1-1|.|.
TGTGCCAGCAGTTATTTGGGACCGTACACTGAAGCTTTCTTT
CASSYLGPYTEAFF
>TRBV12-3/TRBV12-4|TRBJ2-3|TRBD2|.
TGTGCCAGCAGTTTATTGTCAAGCGGGAGGGTCGTGGGCACGCAGTATTTT
CASSLLSSGRVVGTQYF
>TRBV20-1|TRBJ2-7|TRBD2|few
TGCAGTGCTAGAGGGACTAGCGGGAACTCCCCTAGTTCCTACGAGCAGTACTTC
CSARGTSGNSPSSYEQYF
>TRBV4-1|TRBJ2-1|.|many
TGCGCCAGCAGCCAGCTTGACAATGAGCAGTTCTTC
CASSQLDNEQFF
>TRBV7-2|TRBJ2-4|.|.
TGTGCCAGCAGCTTAGCGGGGGGGGCCGGAAACATTCAGTACTTC
CASSLAGGAGNIQYF
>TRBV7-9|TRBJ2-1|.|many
TGTGCCAGCACCTTACGACGAGCTGGGATCAATGAGCAGTTCTTC
CASTLRRAGINEQFF
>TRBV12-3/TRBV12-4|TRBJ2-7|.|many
TGTGCCAGCAGACGCGGAACCACGGTTCCTAACGAGCAGTACTTC
CASRRGTTVPNEQYF
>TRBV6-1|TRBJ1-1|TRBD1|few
TGTGCCAGCAGTAACAGGGGTGGCACTGAAGCTTTCTTT
CASSNRGGTEAFF
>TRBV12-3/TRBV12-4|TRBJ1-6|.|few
TGTGCCAGCAGCCCGGACAGTAAAAATTCACCCCTCCACTTT
CASSPDSKNSPLHF
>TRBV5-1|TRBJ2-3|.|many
TGCGCCAGCAGCGTCGCAGGGGTAGGGAATACGCAGTATTTT
CASSVAGVGNTQYF
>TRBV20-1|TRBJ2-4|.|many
TGCAGTGCTGAGGATAGATCGGGGGCAAACATTCAGTACTTC
CSAEDRSGANIQYF
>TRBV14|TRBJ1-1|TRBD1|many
TGTGCCAGCATGGGACAGCAACTCATGAACACTGAAGCTTTCTTT
CASMGQQLMNTEAFF
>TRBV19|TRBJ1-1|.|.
TGTGCCAGTAGTATAGCCCCGTCGATGGGGAACACTGAAGCTTTCTTT
CASSIAPSMGNTEAFF
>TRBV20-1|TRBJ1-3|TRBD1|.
TGCAGTGCTAAGGGACAGTCACGCTCTGGAAACACCATATATTTT
CSAKGQSRSGNTIYF
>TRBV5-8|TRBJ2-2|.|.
TGTGCCAGCAGCTTGGCAGGGTTTTTCACCGGGGAGCTGTTTTTT
CASSLAGFFTGELFF
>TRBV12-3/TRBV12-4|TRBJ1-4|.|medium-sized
TGTGCCAGCAGTTTCCATGAAAAACTGTTTTTT
CASSFHEKLFF
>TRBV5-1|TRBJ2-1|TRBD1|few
TGCGCCAGCAAGGACAGGGTGGGGGTCAATGAGCAGTTCTTC
CASKDRVGVNEQFF
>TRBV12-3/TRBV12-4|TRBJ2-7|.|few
TGTGCCAGCAGTTCGGACTTTCGCGAGCAGTACTTC
CASSSDFREQYF
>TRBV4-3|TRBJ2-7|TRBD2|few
TGCGCCAGCAGCCGGAGACTAGCGGGGACCTACGAGCAGTACTTC
CASSRRLAGTYEQYF
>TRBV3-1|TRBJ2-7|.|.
TGTGCCAGCAGCCAAGACAGTCTTGCGAGGCAGTACTTC
CASSQDSLARQYF
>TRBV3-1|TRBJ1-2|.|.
TGTGCCAGCAGCCAGGCTACAGGGTCAGGTGGCTACACCTTC
CASSQATGSGGYTF
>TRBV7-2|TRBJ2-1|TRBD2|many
TGTGCCAGCAGTTTCTCTAGCGGACCTACGCATGAGCAGTTCTTC
CASSFSSGPTHEQFF
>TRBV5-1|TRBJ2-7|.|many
TGCGCCAGCAAAATGGGGGGAGGAGAGTACGAGCAGTACTTC
CASKMGGGEYEQYF
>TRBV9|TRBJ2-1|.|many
TGTGCCAGCAGCGTAGCTGAGTGGAATGAGCAGTTCTTC
CASSVAEWNEQFF
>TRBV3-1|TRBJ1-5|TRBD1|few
TGTGCCAGCAGCCTCGGGACAGCCAATCAGCCCCAGCATTTT
CASSLGTANQPQHF